This entry features one T cell receptor beta chain sequence. Its antigen is unidentified. The sample belongs to a study of OX40 agonist ivuxolimab in advanced cancers. On the study more broadly: Participants, 82.7% male, averaged roughly 60 years of age, ranging from about 23 to 85. Study conclusions and caveats: Not determined was the antigen specificity of the expanded peripheral T cells.

TCRdb keeps only in-frame clones here, not all; method: immunoSEQ multiplex PCR. The data contain about 38,000 clones, roughly 80% of them singletons. Patients with autoimmune history or systemic immunosuppression were excluded. The sequence was collected from an adult with an advanced solid tumor such as melanoma, head and neck, liver or kidney cancer. Sequencing used CD4+ or CD8+ T cells sorted from blood, obtained in a trial of the OX40 agonist ivuxolimab.

CDR3 region: CASSPLQGLTEAFF. CDR3 sequence (DNA): TGTGCCAGCTCACCACTACAGGGGCTCACTGAAGCTTTCTTT. This chain joins TRBV18 and TRBJ1-1; 7 positions match TRBD1. The CDR3 contains 14 residues. The germline CDR1 and CDR2 sequences are KGHSH and LQKENI. The ends lost 1 base at V and 4 bases at J; junction bases unmatched: 3.